This T cell receptor beta chain was captured by sequencing in a study of shared clonotypes between healthy human individuals (dated by TCRdb to 2020 to 2022). About the investigation overall: A couple of women and three men aged 18 to 49 years were included in the cohort. Libraries were prepared and TCR repertoires were sequenced by different laboratories using diverse techniques, in order to increase sequencing depth and limit assay-specific biases. The study deeply sequenced blood TCR repertoires of 5 or 6 healthy adults to estimate repertoire size and the extent of clonotype sharing between individuals. Leukapheresis yielded between about 0.85 and 9 billion PBMCs per donor. For each donor, CD4 naive and CD4 memory were each run on three plates, CD8 naive on two plates, and CD8 memory on one plate.

Of note for this clone: The target of this receptor is not known. No per-base quality is available; no much larger clone lies one base away.

For the CD8 naive samples, CD45RO-negative cells were positively selected for CCR7, yielding a CD45RA+CCR7+ population from which TemRA cells were excluded. Healthy HIV-negative adults with no recently reported acute infections or vaccinations were included as donors. All donors were Caucasian adults living in Nashville, Tennessee, USA. Blood was collected by leukapheresis, and PBMCs were isolated by Ficoll-Histopaque density gradient centrifugation and then cryopreserved in liquid nitrogen vapor phase. Purity and quantity of every magnetically sorted T cell population were checked by analytical flow cytometry. Genomic DNA was isolated from every sorted fraction and measured by UV absorbance on a Nanodrop 2000c. CDR1 and CDR2 are read off the germline V gene as SGHTA and FQGNSA. V loses 0 bases of germline sequence and J loses 0 bases, and the interval between the two ends is 12 bases. Spanning cysteine to phenylalanine, the CDR3 consists of 17 amino acids. CDR3 DNA only is kept here, 51 bases in frame from base 1.

Using the deep immunoSEQ assay, multiplex PCR amplified TCR CDR3 regions from genomic DNA. Extracted genomic DNA from each cell subset was spread evenly across all wells of several immunoSEQ 96-well plates, with each plate serving as a replicate. Each replicate PCR for sorted subsets received roughly 0.2 ug genomic DNA, equal to 28,000 or so T cell genomes. Purified libraries were measured with a Qubit 3.0 fluorometer, size-checked on a Bioanalyzer 2100, and measured again with the KAPA Library Quantification kit. Each immunoSEQ 96-well plate was sequenced on its own single-read 150-cycle Illumina NextSeq 550 flow cell. From the authors' description of their analysis: The immunoSEQ output contained only junctional sequences without quality scores, so filtering could not match that applied to full-length reads. Sequences were annotated with PyIR, a Python wrapper for IgBLAST v1.9, using IMGT germline references to assign V/J genes and CDR3. Any read was removed if the V/J assignment was weak (E-value above 1e-6), the CDR3 was missing, or the read contained stop codons, out-of-frame junctions, or ambiguous translated residues. V3J clonotypes were defined as sequences sharing an identical inferred V gene, J gene, and CDR3 amino acid sequence. To compute the percentage overlap between repertoires, the number of shared unique clonotypes was divided by the size of the smaller repertoire. Repertoire richness was assessed with RTK rarefaction, the Chao1 estimator, and Recon v2.1 estimates of unobserved clonotypes. Generation probabilities were computed with OLGA for all TCRbeta clonotypes obtained by the gDNA method from several donors. The clones in this table, taken by TCRdb from immuneACCESS, are in-frame only. Not every clone is retained; where verified, under half of the shortfall comes from an unresolved V gene, and the cause of the rest is unknown. D and trimming come from the DNA, and the V and J calls and clone size come from that table. This sample comprises some 2,100,000 clones, 85% to 95% of them detected only once. The top ten hold approximately 1.7% of the sample.

Summary of the overall study and its limitations: Based on pairwise subsampling, the degree of clonotype sharing among donors was expected to be affected by sequencing depth. Incomplete sequencing was indicated by rarefaction of sorted-subset datasets, despite the large sequencing depth. Sampling was limited to blood, and TCR repertoires in tissue likely differ from TCR repertoires in blood. Around 5.4% of naive CD4, 3.5% of naive CD8, about 2.4% of memory CD4, and over 0.35% of memory CD8 clonotypes were shared across several donors. Compared with non-shared clonotypes, clonotypes shared by all four sorted-subset donors had higher generation probabilities. Because the study included only a small number of donors, the genetic and exposure-history diversity represented was limited. Larger estimated clonotype richness was generally found for naive subsets than for memory subsets.

The source of this sequence is a man younger than 35 in good health. Some clones in this sample may be carry-over from other donors' samples. The receptor chain draws on TRBV7-2 and TRBJ2-1, with the D gene too uncertain to name. The sample comprised naive CD8+ T cells from PBMCs. Explained via the paper, the cell subset or site label denotes: CD45RA+CCR7+. The CDR3 has the sequence CASSLAVGIYSYNEQFF. The DNA sequence follows: TGTGCCAGCAGCTTAGCGGTGGGCATCTACTCCTACAATGAGCAGTTCTTC.